This T cell receptor (beta chain) was profiled in a study of T cells in Graves' hyperthyroidism and ophthalmopathy. About the study: At initial diagnosis, before any treatment had begun, peripheral blood was obtained. Overall study findings and caveats: Clonotypes that were expanded in thyroid above 0.001 mostly appeared in blood too. A median about 6.2 months before onset, the model predicted ophthalmopathy.

The ends were cut back, 5 bases at V and 15 bases at J, with 20 bases in the middle. The length of the CDR3 is 13 residues. This clonotype came up many times. What it recognizes is unknown. What was amplified from RNA transcripts were TCR beta CDR3 regions. First-round RT-PCR of the TCR CDR3 relied on the HTBI primer set. MiXCR, applied by TCRdb to the multiplex PCR reads, yields one record per CDR3 protein. The repertoire holds around 450,000 distinct CDR3 sequences, roughly 13% seen once, with 4% to 6.5% in the top ten. Diagnosis rested on symptoms, serum thyroxine and TRAb, thyroid ultrasound, and orbital computed tomography.

J is TRBJ2-1 and V is TRBV12-3 or TRBV12-4; either TRBD1 or TRBD2 may fit D (5 bases each). Sequencing was done on a sample of blood. The origin of this receptor is a woman younger than 30 with Graves' hyperthyroidism. CDR3 loop: CASSPRAEGTPFF. The CDR3 DNA is TGTGCCAGCAGTCCCAGAGCCGAAGGGACCCCGTTCTTC.